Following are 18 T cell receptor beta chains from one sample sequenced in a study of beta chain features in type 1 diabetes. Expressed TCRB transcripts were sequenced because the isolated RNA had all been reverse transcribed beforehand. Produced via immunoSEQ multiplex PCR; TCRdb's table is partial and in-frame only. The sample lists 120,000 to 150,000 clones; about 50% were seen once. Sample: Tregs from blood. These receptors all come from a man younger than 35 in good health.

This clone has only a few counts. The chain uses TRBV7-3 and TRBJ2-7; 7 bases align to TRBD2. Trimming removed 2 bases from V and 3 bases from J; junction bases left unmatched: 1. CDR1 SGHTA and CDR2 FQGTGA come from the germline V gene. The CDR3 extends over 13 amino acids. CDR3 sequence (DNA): TGTGCCAGCAGCTTATCGGGGGGCTACGAGCAGTACTTC. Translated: CASSLSGGYEQYF.

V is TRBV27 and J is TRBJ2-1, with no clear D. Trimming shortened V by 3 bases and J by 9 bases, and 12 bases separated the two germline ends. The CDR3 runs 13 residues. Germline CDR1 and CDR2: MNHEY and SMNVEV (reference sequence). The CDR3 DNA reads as TGTGCCAGCAGTTTTGCCAGGCCAGGTGAGCAGTTCTTC. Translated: CASSFARPGEQFF.

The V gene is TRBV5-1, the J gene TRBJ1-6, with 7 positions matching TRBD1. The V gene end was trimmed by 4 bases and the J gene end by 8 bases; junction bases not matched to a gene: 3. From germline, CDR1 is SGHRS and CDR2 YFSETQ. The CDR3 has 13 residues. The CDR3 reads CASSVGQDSPLHF. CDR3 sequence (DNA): TGCGCCAGCAGCGTAGGACAGGATTCACCCCTCCACTTT.

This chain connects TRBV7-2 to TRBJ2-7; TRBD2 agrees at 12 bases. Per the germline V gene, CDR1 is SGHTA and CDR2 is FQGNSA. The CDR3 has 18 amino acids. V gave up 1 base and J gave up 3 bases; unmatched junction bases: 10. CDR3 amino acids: CASSLVVSTSGRIYEQYF. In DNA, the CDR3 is TGTGCCAGCAGCTTAGTCGTCTCGACTAGCGGGAGAATCTACGAGCAGTACTTC.

This chain's CDR3 is CAWSSSRYEQFF. The CDR3 region has the DNA TGTGCCTGGAGTTCTTCTCGGTATGAGCAGTTCTTC. This rearrangement joins TRBV30 to TRBJ2-1, with D unresolved. This CDR3 has 12 residues. CDR1 is GTSNPN and CDR2 is SVGIG in the germline V gene (reference sequence). Trimming removed 2 bases at V and 8 bases at J, with 10 bases between.

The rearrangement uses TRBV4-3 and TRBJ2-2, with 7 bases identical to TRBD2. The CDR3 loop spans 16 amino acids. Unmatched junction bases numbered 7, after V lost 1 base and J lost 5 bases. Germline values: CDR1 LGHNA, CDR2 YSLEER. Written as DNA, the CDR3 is TGCGCCAGCAGCCAAGGATCCGGGAGGAGGACCGGGGAGCTGTTTTTT. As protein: CASSQGSGRRTGELFF.

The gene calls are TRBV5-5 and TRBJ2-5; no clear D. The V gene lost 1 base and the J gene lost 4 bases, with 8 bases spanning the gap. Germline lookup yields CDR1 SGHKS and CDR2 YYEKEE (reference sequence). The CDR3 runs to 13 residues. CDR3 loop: CASSLPPTETQYF. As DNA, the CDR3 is TGTGCCAGCAGCTTGCCCCCTACAGAGACCCAGTACTTC. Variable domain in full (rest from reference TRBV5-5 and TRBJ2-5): DAGVTQSPTHLIKTRGQQVTLRCSPISGHKSVSWYQQVLGQGPQFIFQYYEKEERGRGNFPDRFSARQFPNYSSELNVNALLLGDSALYLCASSLPPTETQYFGPGTRLLVL.

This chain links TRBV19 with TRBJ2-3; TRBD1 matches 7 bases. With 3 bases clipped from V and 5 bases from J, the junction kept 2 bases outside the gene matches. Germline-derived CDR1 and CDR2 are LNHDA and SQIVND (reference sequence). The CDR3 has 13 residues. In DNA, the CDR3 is TGTGCCAGTAGTATGACAGGGCGAGATACGCAGTATTTT. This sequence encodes CASSMTGRDTQYF.

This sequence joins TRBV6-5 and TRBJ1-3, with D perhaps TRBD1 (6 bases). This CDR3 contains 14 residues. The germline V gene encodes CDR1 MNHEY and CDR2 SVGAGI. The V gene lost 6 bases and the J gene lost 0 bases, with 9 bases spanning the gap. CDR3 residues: CASREQGSGNTIYF. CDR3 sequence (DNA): TGTGCCAGCAGGGAACAGGGCTCTGGAAACACCATATATTTT.

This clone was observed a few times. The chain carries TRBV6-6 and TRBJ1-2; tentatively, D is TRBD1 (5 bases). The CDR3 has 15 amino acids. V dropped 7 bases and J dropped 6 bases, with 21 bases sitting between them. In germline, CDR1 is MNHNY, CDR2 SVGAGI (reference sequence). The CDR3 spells CASTPEWGKSDGYTF. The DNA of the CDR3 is TGTGCCAGCACCCCCGAGTGGGGCAAGTCCGATGGCTACACCTTC.

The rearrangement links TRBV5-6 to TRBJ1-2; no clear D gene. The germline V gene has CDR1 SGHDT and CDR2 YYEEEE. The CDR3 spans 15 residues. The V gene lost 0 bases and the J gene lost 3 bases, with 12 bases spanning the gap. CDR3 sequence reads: CASSLVGRGYYGYTF. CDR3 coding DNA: TGTGCCAGCAGCTTGGTTGGCCGTGGCTACTATGGCTACACCTTC. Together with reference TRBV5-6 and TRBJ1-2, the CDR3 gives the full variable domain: DAGVTQSPTHLIKTRGQQVTLRCSPKSGHDTVSWYQQALGQGPQFIFQYYEEEERQRGNFPDRFSGHQFPNYSSELNVNALLLGDSALYLCASSLVGRGYYGYTFGSGTRLTVV.

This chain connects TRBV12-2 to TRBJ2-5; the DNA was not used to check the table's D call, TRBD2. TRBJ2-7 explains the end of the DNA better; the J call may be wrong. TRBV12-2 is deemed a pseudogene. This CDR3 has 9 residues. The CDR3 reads CSLDYEQYF. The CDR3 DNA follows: TGCTCGCTCGACTACGAGCAGTACTTC.

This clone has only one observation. CDR3 protein: CASSVARDTGELFF. Here the CDR3 DNA reads TGTGCCAGCAGTGTAGCGAGGGACACCGGGGAGCTGTTTTTT. The chain uses TRBV6-1 and TRBJ2-2, with a tentative D call TRBD2 (5 bases). V lost 4 bases and J 3 bases, leaving 9 bases between the germline ends. The CDR3 is 14 amino acids. Germline lookup yields CDR1 MNHNS and CDR2 SASEGT.

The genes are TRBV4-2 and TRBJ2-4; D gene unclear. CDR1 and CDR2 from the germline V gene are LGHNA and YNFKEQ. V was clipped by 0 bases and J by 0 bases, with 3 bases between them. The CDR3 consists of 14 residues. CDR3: CASSQDLAKNIQYF. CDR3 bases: TGTGCCAGCAGCCAAGATCTAGCCAAAAACATTCAGTACTTC.

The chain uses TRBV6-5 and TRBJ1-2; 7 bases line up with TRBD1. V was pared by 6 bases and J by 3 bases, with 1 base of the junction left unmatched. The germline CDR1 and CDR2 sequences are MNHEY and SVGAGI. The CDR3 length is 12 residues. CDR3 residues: CASRTGYYGYTF. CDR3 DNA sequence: TGTGCCAGCAGGACAGGGTACTATGGCTACACCTTC.

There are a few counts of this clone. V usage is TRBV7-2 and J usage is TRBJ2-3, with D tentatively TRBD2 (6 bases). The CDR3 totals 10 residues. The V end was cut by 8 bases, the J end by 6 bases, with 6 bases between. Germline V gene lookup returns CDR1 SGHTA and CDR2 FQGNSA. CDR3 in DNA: TGTGCCAGCGGGGGGGATACGCAGTATTTT. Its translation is CASGGDTQYF.

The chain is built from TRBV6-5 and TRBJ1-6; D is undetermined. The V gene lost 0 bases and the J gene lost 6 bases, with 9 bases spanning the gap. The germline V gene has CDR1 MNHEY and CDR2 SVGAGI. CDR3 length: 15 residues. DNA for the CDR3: TGTGCCAGCAGTTACTCAGGAGGGCCTAATTCACCCCTCCACTTT. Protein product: CASSYSGGPNSPLHF.

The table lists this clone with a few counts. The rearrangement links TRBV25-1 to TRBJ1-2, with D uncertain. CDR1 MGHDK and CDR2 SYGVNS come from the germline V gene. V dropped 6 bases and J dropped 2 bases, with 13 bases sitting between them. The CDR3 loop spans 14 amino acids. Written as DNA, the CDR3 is TGTGCCAGCAGCGGTCGGGCGGGGAACTATGGCTACACCTTC. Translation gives CASSGRAGNYGYTF.